This TCR beta chain was observed in a study of blood T cell repertoires in COVID-19. Study context: T cells, B-cell-depleted T cells, or PBMCs provided the cDNA or gDNA that served as material.

Enrolled through a virtual design, the participants were between roughly 18 and 95 years of age and came from under 25 US areas. The table came from immunoSEQ multiplex PCR; TCRdb's copy has only in-frame clones and leaves some out. The data contain 350,000 to 400,000 clones, more than 75% of them singletons. The germline gives CDR1 SNHLY, CDR2 FYNNEI. The ends were cut back, 7 bases at V and 1 base at J, with 8 bases in the middle. The CDR3 is 12 amino acids. The V and J genes are TRBV2 and TRBJ2-7; D might be TRBD1 (6 bases). Sequencing was performed on PBMCs or T cells enriched from blood (not recorded which). This sequence originates from a woman aged 18-29 years who had recovered from COVID-19. The CDR3 DNA reads TGTGCCAGCAAGGGGGAATCCTACGAGCAGTACTTC. Residues: CASKGESYEQYF.